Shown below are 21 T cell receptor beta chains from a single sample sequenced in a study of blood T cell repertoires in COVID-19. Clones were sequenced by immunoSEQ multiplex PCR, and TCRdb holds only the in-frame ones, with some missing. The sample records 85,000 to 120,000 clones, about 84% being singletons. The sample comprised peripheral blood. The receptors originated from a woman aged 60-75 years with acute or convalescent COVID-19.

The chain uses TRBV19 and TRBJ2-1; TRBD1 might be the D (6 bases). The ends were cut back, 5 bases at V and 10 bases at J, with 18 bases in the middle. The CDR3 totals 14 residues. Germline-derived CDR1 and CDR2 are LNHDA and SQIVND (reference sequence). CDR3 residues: CASSPVTGKYEQFF. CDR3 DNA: TGTGCCAGTAGTCCTGTCACAGGGAAGTACGAGCAGTTCTTC.

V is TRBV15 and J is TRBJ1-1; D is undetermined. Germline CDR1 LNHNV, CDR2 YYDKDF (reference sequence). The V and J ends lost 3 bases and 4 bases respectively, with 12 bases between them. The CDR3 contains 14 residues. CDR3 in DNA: TGTGCCACCAGCAGGAATCGGGGAAGCACTGAAGCTTTCTTT. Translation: CATSRNRGSTEAFF.

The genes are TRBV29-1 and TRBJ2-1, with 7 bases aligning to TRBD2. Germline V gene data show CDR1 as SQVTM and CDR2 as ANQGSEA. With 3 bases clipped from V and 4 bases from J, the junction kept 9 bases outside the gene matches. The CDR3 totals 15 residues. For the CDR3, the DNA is TGCAGCGTTGACCGCGCGGGAGTGGGGTACAATGAGCAGTTCTTC. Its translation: CSVDRAGVGYNEQFF.

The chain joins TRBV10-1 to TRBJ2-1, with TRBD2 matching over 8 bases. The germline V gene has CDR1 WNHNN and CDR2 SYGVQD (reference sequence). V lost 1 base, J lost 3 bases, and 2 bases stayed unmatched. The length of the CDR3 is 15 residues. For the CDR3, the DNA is TGCGCCAGCAGTGAGTGGGGACTAGGCTACAATGAGCAGTTCTTC. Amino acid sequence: CASSEWGLGYNEQFF.

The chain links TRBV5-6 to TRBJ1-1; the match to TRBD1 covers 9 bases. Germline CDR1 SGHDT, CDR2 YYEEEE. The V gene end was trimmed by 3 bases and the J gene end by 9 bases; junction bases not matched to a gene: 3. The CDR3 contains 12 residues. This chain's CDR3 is CASSYGTGKAFF. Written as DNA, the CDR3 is TGTGCCAGCAGCTACGGGACAGGGAAAGCTTTCTTT.

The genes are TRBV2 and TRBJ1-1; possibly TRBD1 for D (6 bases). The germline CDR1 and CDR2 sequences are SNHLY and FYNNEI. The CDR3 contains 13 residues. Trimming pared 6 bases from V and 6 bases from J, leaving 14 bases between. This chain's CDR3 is CASRTGHYAEAFF. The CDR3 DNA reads TGTGCCAGCAGAACAGGGCATTACGCTGAAGCTTTCTTT.

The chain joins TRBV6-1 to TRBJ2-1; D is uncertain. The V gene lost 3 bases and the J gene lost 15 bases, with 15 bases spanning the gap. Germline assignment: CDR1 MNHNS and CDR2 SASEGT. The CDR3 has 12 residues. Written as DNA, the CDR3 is TGTGCCAGCAGTGATCGTGTGATCTGGCCGTTCTTC. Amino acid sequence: CASSDRVIWPFF.

CDR3 in DNA: TGTGCCAGCAGCCGGACAGGTAATCAGCCCCAGCATTTT. It is translated as CASSRTGNQPQHF. This chain uses TRBV2 with TRBJ1-5; 7 bases align to TRBD1. Trimming removed 6 bases from V and 4 bases from J; junction bases left unmatched: 3. The CDR3 length is 13 residues. Per the germline V gene, CDR1 is SNHLY and CDR2 is FYNNEI.

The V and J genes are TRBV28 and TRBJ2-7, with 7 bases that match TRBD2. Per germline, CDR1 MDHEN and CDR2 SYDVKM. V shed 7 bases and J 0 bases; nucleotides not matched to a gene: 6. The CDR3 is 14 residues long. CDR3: CASTPGGYSYEQYF. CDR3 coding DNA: TGTGCCAGCACCCCGGGAGGATACTCCTACGAGCAGTACTTC.

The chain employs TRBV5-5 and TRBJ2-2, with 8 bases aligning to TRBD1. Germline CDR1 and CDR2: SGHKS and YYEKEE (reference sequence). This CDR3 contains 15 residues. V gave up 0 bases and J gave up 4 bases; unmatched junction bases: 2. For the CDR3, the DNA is TGTGCCAGCAGCTTGGGACAGGGGCTCACCGGGGAGCTGTTTTTT. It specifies CASSLGQGLTGELFF.

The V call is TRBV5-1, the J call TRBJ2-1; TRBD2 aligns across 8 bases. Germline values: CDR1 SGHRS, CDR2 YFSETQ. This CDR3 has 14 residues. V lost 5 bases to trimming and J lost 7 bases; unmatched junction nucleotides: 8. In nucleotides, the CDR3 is TGCGCCAGCAGTAACGGGGGGGCCCCGAATGAGCAGTTCTTC. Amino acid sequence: CASSNGGAPNEQFF.

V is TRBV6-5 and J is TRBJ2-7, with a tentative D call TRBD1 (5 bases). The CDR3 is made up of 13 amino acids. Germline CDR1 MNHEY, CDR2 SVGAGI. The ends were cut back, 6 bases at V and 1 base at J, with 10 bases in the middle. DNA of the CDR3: TGTGCCAGCAGGCACAGGCTGTCCTACGAGCAGTACTTC. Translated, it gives CASRHRLSYEQYF.

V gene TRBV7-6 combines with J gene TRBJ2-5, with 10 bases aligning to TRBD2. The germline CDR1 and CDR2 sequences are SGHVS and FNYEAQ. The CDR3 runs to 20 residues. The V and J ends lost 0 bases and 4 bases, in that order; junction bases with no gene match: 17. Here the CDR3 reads CASSLALAGGPALQPETQYF. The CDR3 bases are TGTGCCAGCAGCTTAGCGTTAGCGGGGGGCCCGGCACTTCAACCAGAGACCCAGTACTTC.

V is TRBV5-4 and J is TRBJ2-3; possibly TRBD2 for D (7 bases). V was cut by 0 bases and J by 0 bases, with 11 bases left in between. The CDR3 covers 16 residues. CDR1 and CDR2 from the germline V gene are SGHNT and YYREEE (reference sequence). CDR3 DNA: TGTGCCAGCAGCTTGGATGCGGGGGCTAGCACAGATACGCAGTATTTT. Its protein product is CASSLDAGASTDTQYF.

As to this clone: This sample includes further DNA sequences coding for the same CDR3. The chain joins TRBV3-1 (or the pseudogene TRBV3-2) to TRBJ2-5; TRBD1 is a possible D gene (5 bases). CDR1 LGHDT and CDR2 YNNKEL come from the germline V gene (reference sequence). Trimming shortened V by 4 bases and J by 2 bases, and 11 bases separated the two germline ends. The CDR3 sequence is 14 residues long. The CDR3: CASSLRQGQETQYF. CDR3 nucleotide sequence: TGTGCCAGCAGCCTCCGTCAGGGTCAAGAGACCCAGTACTTC.

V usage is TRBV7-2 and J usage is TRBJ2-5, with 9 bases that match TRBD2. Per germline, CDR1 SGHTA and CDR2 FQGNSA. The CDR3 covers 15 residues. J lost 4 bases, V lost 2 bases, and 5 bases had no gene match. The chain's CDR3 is CASSLLGLARETQYF. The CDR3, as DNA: TGTGCCAGCAGCTTACTGGGACTAGCAAGAGAGACCCAGTACTTC.

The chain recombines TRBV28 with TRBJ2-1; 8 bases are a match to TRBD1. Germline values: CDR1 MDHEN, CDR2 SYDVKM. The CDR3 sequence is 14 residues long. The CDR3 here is CAARTGSIYNEQFF. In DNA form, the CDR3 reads TGTGCTGCTCGGACAGGGTCGATCTACAATGAGCAGTTCTTC.

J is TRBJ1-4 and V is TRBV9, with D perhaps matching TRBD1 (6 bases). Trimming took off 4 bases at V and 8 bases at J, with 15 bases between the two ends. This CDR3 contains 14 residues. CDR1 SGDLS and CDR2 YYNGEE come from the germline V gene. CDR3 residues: CASSLNRDREKLFF. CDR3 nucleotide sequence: TGTGCCAGCAGCCTTAACAGGGATCGAGAAAAACTGTTTTTT.

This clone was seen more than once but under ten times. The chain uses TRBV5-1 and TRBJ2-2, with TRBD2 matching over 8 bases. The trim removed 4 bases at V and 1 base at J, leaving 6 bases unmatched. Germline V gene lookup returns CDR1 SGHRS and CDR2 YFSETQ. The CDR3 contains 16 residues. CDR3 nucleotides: TGCGCCAGCAGCCCCCAGGGACTAGGGAACACCGGGGAGCTGTTTTTT. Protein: CASSPQGLGNTGELFF. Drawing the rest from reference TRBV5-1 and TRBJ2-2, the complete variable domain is KAGVTQTPRYLIKTRGQQVTLSCSPISGHRSVSWYQQTPGQGLQFLFEYFSETQRNKGNFPGRFSGRQFSNSRSEMNVSTLELGDSALYLCASSPQGLGNTGELFFGEGSRLTVL.

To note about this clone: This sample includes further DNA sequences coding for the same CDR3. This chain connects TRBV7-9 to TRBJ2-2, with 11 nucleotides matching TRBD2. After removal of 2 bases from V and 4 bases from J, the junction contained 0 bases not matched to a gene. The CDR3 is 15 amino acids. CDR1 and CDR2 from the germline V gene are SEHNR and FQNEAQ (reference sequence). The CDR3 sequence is CASSLLAGGTGELFF. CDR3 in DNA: TGTGCCAGCAGCTTACTAGCGGGAGGCACCGGGGAGCTGTTTTTT.

The CDR3 DNA reads as TGTGCCAGCAGCAAAGAGCGGGGACCTGCCTTTAATCAGCCCCAGCATTTT. This encodes CASSKERGPAFNQPQHF. The chain is built from TRBV21-1 and TRBJ1-5. TRBV21-1 is given as a pseudogene. This CDR3 spans 17 amino acids.